A selection of T cell receptor beta chains follows, all from one sample in a study of blood T cell repertoires in COVID-19. Repertoires were generated with immunoSEQ multiplex PCR, while TCRdb's copy carries only in-frame clones and drops some. The repertoire holds approximately 200,000 clones, with 86% as singletons. Sequencing was carried out using peripheral blood. The source of these receptors is a woman aged 25 to 45 with active or convalescent COVID-19. CDR3s include the opening cysteine and the closing phenylalanine or tryptophan. D genes are given only for firm matches. Clone size is not always given. Where it is, it says once, few, many or a class for expanded clones.

d_call	clone_size	j_call	v_call	cdr3_nt	cdr3_aa
NA	few	TRBJ2-5	TRBV20-1	TGCAGTGCTAGTGACGGGACTCAAGAGACCCAGTACTTC	CSASDGTQETQYF
TRBD2	NA	TRBJ2-1	TRBV27	TGTGCCAGCAGCCATTTAGTAGCGGGGGGCCACAATGAGCAGTTCTTC	CASSHLVAGGHNEQFF
NA	NA	TRBJ2-2	TRBV28	TGTGCCAGCAGTGCAGGCGACACGAACACCGGGGAGCTGTTTTTT	CASSAGDTNTGELFF
TRBD1	NA	TRBJ2-3	TRBV29-1	TGCAGCGTTGATGGGACAGGGGACACAGATACGCAGTATTTT	CSVDGTGDTDTQYF
TRBD1	NA	TRBJ2-1	TRBV11-2	TGTGCCAGCACCCCGGGACAGGCTAATGAGCAGTTCTTC	CASTPGQANEQFF
TRBD1	NA	TRBJ1-5	TRBV5-4	TGTGCCAGCAGCTTAACCCCAGGGGGCCAGGGTCAGCCCCAGCATTTT	CASSLTPGGQGQPQHF
TRBD1	NA	TRBJ2-7	TRBV30	TGTGCCTGGTGGGACAGGGTGGCCTACGAGCAGTACTTC	CAWWDRVAYEQYF
NA	NA	TRBJ2-7	TRBV9	TGTGCCAGCAGCCCGGGTGCCCTGAGCGAGCAGTACTTC	CASSPGALSEQYF
TRBD1	NA	TRBJ1-5	TRBV19	TGTGCCAGTTTCGGGAGTAAAACAGGGGCACTTTACAATCAGCCCCAGCATTTT	CASFGSKTGALYNQPQHF
NA	NA	TRBJ2-1	TRBV19	TGTGCCAGTAGTACGATGCAGGGGCGGATGAGGGATGAGCAGTTCTTC	CASSTMQGRMRDEQFF